This TCR beta chain emerged from a study of human T cells and chemical hapten exposure. Background on the study: The sensitizer, 2% DPC, was used on approximately 2 cm by approximately 2 cm of upper inner arm skin. General study results and limits: Alopecia in all donors means immunity may differ from healthy individuals.

The V and J ends lost 5 bases and 4 bases, in that order; junction bases with no gene match: 3. CDR3 length: 14 amino acids. The germline V gene has CDR1 SGHNT and CDR2 YENEEA. TCRdb reprocessed the RACE reads with MiXCR, giving one entry per CDR3 protein. Of 62,000 or so distinct CDR3 sequences listed, approximately 9.9% are singletons. This clonotype has ten or more counts. The antigen is not known. Time point described: pre-sensitization, week 0. Treatment: therapeutic diphenylcyclopropenone sensitization with weekly scalp DPC. V is TRBV11-3 and J is TRBJ2-1; TRBD2 aligns across 9 bases. The specimen was whole blood, collected in connection with sensitization to the hapten diphenylcyclopropenone (DPC). This receptor was identified in a woman between 45 and 65 years old with alopecia areata. Some clones in this sample may be carry-over from other donors' samples. The CDR3 DNA reads as TGTGCCAGCAGCCTTAGCGGGGGATACAATGAGCAGTTCTTC. Protein: CASSLSGGYNEQFF.